This is a list of T cell receptor beta chains from one sample in a study of pediatric ulcerative colitis. Sequenced by immunoSEQ multiplex PCR; TCRdb stores in-frame clones only, minus some. Here the sample spans more than 12,000 clones, more than 80% being singletons. The sequencing sample was made of blood. The receptors originated from a boy between 10 and 17 years old with moderate ulcerative colitis. Both conserved end residues are part of each CDR3. D genes are given only for firm matches. Rows may omit the clone size; those that give it use once, few, many or a size class.

D gene,J gene,clone size,V gene,CDR3 DNA,CDR3 protein
TRBD2,TRBJ2-1,once,TRBV6-1,TGTGCCAGCAGTGTGGGGACTAGCGGGAGATTCGCCTACAATGAGCAGTTCTTC,CASSVGTSGRFAYNEQFF
TRBD2,TRBJ2-1,.,TRBV11-3,TGTGCCAGTCAGTATATTGGACTAGCGGGTCTAGAATCCTACAATGAGCAGTTCTTC,CASQYIGLAGLESYNEQFF
.,TRBJ2-5,.,TRBV27,TGTGCCAGCAGTTTCCAGGGGAAGTACCAAGAGACCCAGTACTTC,CASSFQGKYQETQYF
TRBD1,TRBJ2-1,.,TRBV19,TGTGCCACCCAGGACAGGGGGCTCGACAATGAGCAGTTCTTC,CATQDRGLDNEQFF
TRBD2,TRBJ2-5,.,TRBV7-8,TGTGCCAGCAGCCCGGGACTAGCGGGCTGGTCGGAAAAAGAGACCCAGTACTTC,CASSPGLAGWSEKETQYF
TRBD1,TRBJ2-7,.,TRBV5-1,TGCGCCAGCAGCTCGAAACAGGGGGCTTCGTACGAGCAGTACTTC,CASSSKQGASYEQYF
.,TRBJ1-4,.,TRBV5-1,TGCGCCAGCAGCTTACAGGGCCCTAATGAAAAACTGTTTTTT,CASSLQGPNEKLFF
.,TRBJ2-1,.,TRBV30,TGTGCCCAGACACTTTACAATGAGCAGTTCTTC,CAQTLYNEQFF
.,TRBJ2-7,.,TRBV27,TGTGCCAGCAAACTTCCGGGCTCCTACGAGCAGTACTTC,CASKLPGSYEQYF
TRBD1,TRBJ2-1,.,TRBV6-5,TGTGCCAGCAGTTACACCGGGACAGGGTTATATGAGCAGTTCTTC,CASSYTGTGLYEQFF
.,TRBJ2-2,.,TRBV10-3,TGTGCCATCAGTGAAGGGGCCGGGGAGCTGTTTTTT,CAISEGAGELFF
.,TRBJ2-5,.,TRBV30,TGTGCCTGGAGCCTTGCCGGGGCCGGGCCGAGGGTGACCCAGTACTTC,CAWSLAGAGPRVTQYF
.,TRBJ2-1,.,TRBV27,TGTGCCAGCAGTTGGGGACGAGAGTTGGGAGGTGAGCAGTTCTTC,CASSWGRELGGEQFF
.,TRBJ1-2,.,TRBV5-1,TGCGCCAGCAGCTGGAATACAGCGGGTGGCTACACCTTC,CASSWNTAGGYTF
.,TRBJ2-1,.,TRBV9,TGTGCCAGCAGCGCTAACCCCCAGGAGGGAAACTACAATGAGCAGTTCTTC,CASSANPQEGNYNEQFF
.,TRBJ1-2,.,TRBV4-1,TGCGCCAGCAGCCAATTGGGGGCCCCCTATGGCTACACCTTC,CASSQLGAPYGYTF
.,TRBJ2-7,.,TRBV5-6,TGTGCCAGCAGCTTGATGGAGGTGGCCTACGAGCAGTACTTC,CASSLMEVAYEQYF
TRBD2,TRBJ2-1,.,TRBV6-1,TGTGCCAGCAGTCCGACTAGCGGGAGTTACAATGAGCAGTTCTTC,CASSPTSGSYNEQFF
.,TRBJ1-2,.,TRBV5-1,TGCGCCAGCAGCTTGGAATGGGGCCCAGCTAACTATGGCTACACCTTC,CASSLEWGPANYGYTF
TRBD2,TRBJ2-7,.,TRBV15,TGTGCCACCAGCAGAGATAGACTAGCGGGAGGTACCTACGAGCAGTACTTC,CATSRDRLAGGTYEQYF
.,TRBJ2-7,.,TRBV2,TGTGCCAGCAGTCTCGAGATATACGAGCAGTACTTC,CASSLEIYEQYF
TRBD1,TRBJ1-2,.,TRBV10-3,TGTGCCATCAGTGAAGGTCGGGACAGGGATGGCTACACCTTC,CAISEGRDRDGYTF
.,TRBJ2-2,.,TRBV19,TGTGCCAGTAGTATGGCAAGAACGAACACCGGGGAGCTGTTTTTT,CASSMARTNTGELFF
TRBD2,TRBJ2-1,.,TRBV7-2,TGTGCCAGCAGCTTGTCAGCGGGGGGTAACAATGAGCAGTTCTTC,CASSLSAGGNNEQFF
.,TRBJ1-1,.,TRBV7-9,TGTGCCAGCAGCTTAGCCTTAGGGTGGGCTTTCTTT,CASSLALGWAFF
.,TRBJ1-2,few,TRBV2,TGTGCCAGCAGGAGAGATTCTAACTATGGCTACACCTTC,CASRRDSNYGYTF
TRBD1,TRBJ1-5,.,TRBV27,TGTGCCAGCAGTTTATGGGGCAGGGGGGATCAGCCCCAGCATTTT,CASSLWGRGDQPQHF
TRBD2,TRBJ2-1,once,TRBV7-9,TGTGCCAGCAGCCCAAAGAATCCTATACAGCGGGGAGCCCATGAGCAGTTCTTC,CASSPKNPIQRGAHEQFF
.,TRBJ2-5,.,TRBV28,TGTGCCAGCAGTTTATTCGCCCTGACCGGGGGGACCCAGTACTTC,CASSLFALTGGTQYF
.,TRBJ1-3,.,TRBV28,TGTGCCAGCAGTTTAGGGGGCTGGGAAAACACCATATATTTT,CASSLGGWENTIYF
.,TRBJ2-7,.,TRBV7-2,TGTGCCAGCAGCTTTAAGGGCCACGAGCAGTACTTC,CASSFKGHEQYF
TRBD2,TRBJ2-1,.,TRBV7-9,TGTGCCAGCAGCGTGGGACTAGCTGGGGGAATACATGAGCAGTTCTTC,CASSVGLAGGIHEQFF
.,TRBJ1-2,once,TRBV6-1,TGTGCCAGCAGTGAAGCACGGGGGCGGGCTGGCTACACCTTC,CASSEARGRAGYTF
TRBD1,TRBJ2-1,once,TRBV15,TGTGCCACCAGCGGGGGACAGGGGATAGGGAATGAGCAGTTCTTC,CATSGGQGIGNEQFF
TRBD2,TRBJ2-7,.,TRBV10-3,TGTGCCATCAGTGAAGGACTAGCGGGACGCACTTCATACGAGCAGTACTTC,CAISEGLAGRTSYEQYF
.,TRBJ2-3,.,TRBV7-3,TGTGCCAGCAGCCGCGGTGGGGCCGAAGATACGCAGTATTTT,CASSRGGAEDTQYF
TRBD1,TRBJ1-4,.,TRBV28,TGTGCCAGCAGTTCAATATGGGGACAGGGAGAGGAAGAGGGAAAACTGTTTTTT,CASSSIWGQGEEEGKLFF
TRBD2,TRBJ2-3,once,TRBV4-2,TGTGCCAGCAGCCAGAACCTAGCGGAAGGCACAGATACGCAGTATTTT,CASSQNLAEGTDTQYF
TRBD1,TRBJ1-1,once,TRBV5-1,TGCGCCAGCAGCTTGGCTGGACAGGGGGCGAGCACTGAAGCTTTCTTT,CASSLAGQGASTEAFF
.,TRBJ2-5,.,TRBV18,TGTGCCAGCTCACCCCCGCTGGGGGTGGAGACCCAGTACTTC,CASSPPLGVETQYF
TRBD1,TRBJ1-2,.,TRBV28,TGTGCCAGCAGTTTATTATCTTGGACAGGGGCCTATGGCTACACCTTC,CASSLLSWTGAYGYTF
.,TRBJ1-2,.,TRBV30,TGTGCCTGGAACCGTATTACCTTC,CAWNRITF
.,TRBJ1-4,.,TRBV19,TGTGCCAGTAGTATTGAACAGGGAGTTAATGAAAAACTGTTTTTT,CASSIEQGVNEKLFF
TRBD1,TRBJ2-2,.,TRBV4-2,TGTGCCAGCAGCCAAGATCCTTTCGGGACAGACTTCACCGGGGAGCTGTTTTTT,CASSQDPFGTDFTGELFF
.,TRBJ2-5,once,TRBV5-4,TGTGCCAGCAGCTTGGACGGGACCCAGTACTTC,CASSLDGTQYF
.,TRBJ2-1,.,TRBV21-1,TGTGCCAGCAGCATTACTAGCGGGAGGGCCCATGAGCAGTTCTTC,CASSITSGRAHEQFF
.,TRBJ1-2,once,TRBV28,TGTGCCAGCAGTTCCCGGTGGGGGACCTATGGCTACACCTTC,CASSSRWGTYGYTF
.,TRBJ2-7,.,TRBV7-2,TGTGCCAGCGCAACGTGGGGGGCAAATGAAGAGCAGTACTTC,CASATWGANEEQYF
.,TRBJ2-1,.,TRBV4-3,TGCGCCAGCAGCCAAGACCACCGACACATCCTCTTC,CASSQDHRHILF
.,TRBJ2-5,.,TRBV7-2,TGTGCCAGCAGCTTGGAGGGGGCGTTGCAAGAGACCCAGTACTTC,CASSLEGALQETQYF
.,TRBJ1-3,.,TRBV7-6,TGTGCCAGCACCCAAGGGGTAGAATTGAGCTCTGGAAACACCATATATTTT,CASTQGVELSSGNTIYF